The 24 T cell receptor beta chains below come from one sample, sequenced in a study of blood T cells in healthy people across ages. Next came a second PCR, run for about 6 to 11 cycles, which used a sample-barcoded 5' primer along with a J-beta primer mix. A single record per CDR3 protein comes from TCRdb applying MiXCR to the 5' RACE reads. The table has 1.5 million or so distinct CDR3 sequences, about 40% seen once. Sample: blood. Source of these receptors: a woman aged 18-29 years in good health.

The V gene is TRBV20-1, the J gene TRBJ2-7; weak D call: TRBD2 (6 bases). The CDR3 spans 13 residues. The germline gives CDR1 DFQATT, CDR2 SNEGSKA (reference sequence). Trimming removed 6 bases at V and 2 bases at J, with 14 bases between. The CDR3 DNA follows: TGCAGTGCCTCAAGACCGGGGGCCTACGAGCAGTACTTC. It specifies CSASRPGAYEQYF.

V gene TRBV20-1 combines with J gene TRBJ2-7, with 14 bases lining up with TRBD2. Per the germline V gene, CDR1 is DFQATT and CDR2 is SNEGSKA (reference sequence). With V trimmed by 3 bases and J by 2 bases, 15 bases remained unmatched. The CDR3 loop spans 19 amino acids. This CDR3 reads CSASVGTSGRYPHPYEQYF. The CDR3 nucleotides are TGCAGTGCTAGCGTGGGGACTAGCGGGAGATATCCCCACCCCTACGAGCAGTACTTC.

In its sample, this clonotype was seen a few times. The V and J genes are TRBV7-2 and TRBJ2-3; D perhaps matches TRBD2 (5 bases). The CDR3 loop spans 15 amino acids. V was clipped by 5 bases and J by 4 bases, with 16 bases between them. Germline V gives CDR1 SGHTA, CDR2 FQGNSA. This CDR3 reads CASSVRDFGADTQYF. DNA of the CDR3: TGTGCCAGCAGCGTCCGGGATTTCGGCGCAGATACGCAGTATTTT.

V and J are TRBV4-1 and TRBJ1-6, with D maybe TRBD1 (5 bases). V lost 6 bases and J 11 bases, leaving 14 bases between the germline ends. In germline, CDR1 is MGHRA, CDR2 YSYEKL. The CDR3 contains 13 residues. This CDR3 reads CASRLMGEAPLHF. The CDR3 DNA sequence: TGCGCCAGCAGGCTTATGGGGGAAGCACCCCTCCACTTT.

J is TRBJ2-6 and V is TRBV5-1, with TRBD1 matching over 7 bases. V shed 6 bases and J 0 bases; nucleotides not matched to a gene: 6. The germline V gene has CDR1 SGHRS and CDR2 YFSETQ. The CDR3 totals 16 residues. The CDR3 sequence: CASTGTVSSGANVLTF. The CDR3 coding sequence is TGCGCCAGCACCGGGACAGTAAGCTCTGGGGCCAACGTCCTGACTTTC. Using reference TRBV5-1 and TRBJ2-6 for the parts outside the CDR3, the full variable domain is KAGVTQTPRYLIKTRGQQVTLSCSPISGHRSVSWYQQTPGQGLQFLFEYFSETQRNKGNFPGRFSGRQFSNSRSEMNVSTLELGDSALYLCASTGTVSSGANVLTFGAGSRLTVL.

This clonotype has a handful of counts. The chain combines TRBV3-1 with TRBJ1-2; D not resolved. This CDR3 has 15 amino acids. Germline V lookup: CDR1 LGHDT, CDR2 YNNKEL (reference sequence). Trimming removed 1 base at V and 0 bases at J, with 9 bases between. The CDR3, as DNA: TGTGCCAGCAGCCAAGGTAACAGAGCTAACTATGGCTACACCTTC. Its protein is CASSQGNRANYGYTF.

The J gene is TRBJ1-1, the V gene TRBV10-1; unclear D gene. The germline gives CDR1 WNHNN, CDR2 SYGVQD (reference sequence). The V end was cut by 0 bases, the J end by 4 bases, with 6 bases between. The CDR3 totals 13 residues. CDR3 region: CASSESRSTEAFF. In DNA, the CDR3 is TGCGCCAGCAGTGAGTCGAGGAGCACTGAAGCTTTCTTT.

DNA of the CDR3: TGTGCCAGCAGCCAAGATGGCCTTGGTACAGGCTATGGCTACACCTTC. It is translated as CASSQDGLGTGYGYTF. This chain uses TRBV4-2 with TRBJ1-2; D possibly corresponds to TRBD1 (5 bases). Germline values: CDR1 LGHNA, CDR2 YNFKEQ. The germline V and J ends were trimmed by 0 bases and 4 bases, with 15 bases remaining between them. The length of the CDR3 is 16 residues.

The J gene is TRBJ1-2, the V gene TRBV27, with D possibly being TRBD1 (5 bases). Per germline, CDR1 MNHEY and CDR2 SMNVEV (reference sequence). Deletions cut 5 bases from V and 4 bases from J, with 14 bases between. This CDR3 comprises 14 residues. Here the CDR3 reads CASSPWGEPYGYTF. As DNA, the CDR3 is TGTGCCAGCAGTCCCTGGGGGGAACCCTATGGCTACACCTTC.

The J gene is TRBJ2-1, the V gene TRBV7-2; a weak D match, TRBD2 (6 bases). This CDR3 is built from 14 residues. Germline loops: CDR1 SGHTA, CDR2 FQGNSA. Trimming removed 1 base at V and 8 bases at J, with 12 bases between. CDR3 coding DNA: TGTGCCAGCAGCTTAGGTGGAGGGCTACATGAGCAGTTCTTC. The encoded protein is CASSLGGGLHEQFF.

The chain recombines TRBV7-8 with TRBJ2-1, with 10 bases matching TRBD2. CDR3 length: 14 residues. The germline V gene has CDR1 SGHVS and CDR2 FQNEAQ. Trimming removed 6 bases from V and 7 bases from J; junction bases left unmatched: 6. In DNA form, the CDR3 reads TGTGCCAGCAGAAAGCGGGGGGGAGGGAATGAGCAGTTCTTC. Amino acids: CASRKRGGGNEQFF.

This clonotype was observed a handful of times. The CDR3 DNA sequence: TGTGCCAGCAGCCTCGTGGGGGCCACCGATCAGCCCCAGCATTTT. Its translation: CASSLVGATDQPQHF. The chain combines TRBV7-9 with TRBJ1-5, with D perhaps matching TRBD1 (6 bases). Germline V gene lookup returns CDR1 SEHNR and CDR2 FQNEAQ (reference sequence). The V and J ends lost 5 bases and 5 bases respectively, with 16 bases between them. The CDR3 loop spans 15 amino acids.

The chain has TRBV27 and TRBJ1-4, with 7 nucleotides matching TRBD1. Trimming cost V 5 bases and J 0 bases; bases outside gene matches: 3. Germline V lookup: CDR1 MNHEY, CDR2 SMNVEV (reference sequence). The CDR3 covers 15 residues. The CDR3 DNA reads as TGTGCCAGCAGTGACAGGGTTGCAACTAATGAAAAACTGTTTTTT. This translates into CASSDRVATNEKLFF.

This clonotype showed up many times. In nucleotides, the CDR3 is TGCAGCGTTGGCCAGGGACCCTCCTACGAGCAGTACTTC. Translated, it gives CSVGQGPSYEQYF. The rearrangement links TRBV29-1 to TRBJ2-7; the D call may be TRBD1 or TRBD2 (5 bases each). V lost 4 bases and J 0 bases, leaving 10 bases between the germline ends. Germline V CDR1 and CDR2: SQVTM, ANQGSEA. The CDR3 length is 13 residues.

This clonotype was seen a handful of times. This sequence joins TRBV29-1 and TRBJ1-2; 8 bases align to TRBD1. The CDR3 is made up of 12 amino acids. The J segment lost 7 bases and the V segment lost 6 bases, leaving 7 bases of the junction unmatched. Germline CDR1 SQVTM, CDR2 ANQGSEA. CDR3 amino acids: CSVDQGASGYTF. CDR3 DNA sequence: TGCAGCGTGGATCAGGGGGCGAGTGGCTACACCTTC.

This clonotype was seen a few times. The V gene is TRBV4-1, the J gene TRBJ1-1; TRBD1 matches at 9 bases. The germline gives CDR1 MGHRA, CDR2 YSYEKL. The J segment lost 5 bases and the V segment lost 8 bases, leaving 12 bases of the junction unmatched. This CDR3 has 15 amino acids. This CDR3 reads CASRINRGLGTEAFF. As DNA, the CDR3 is TGCGCCAGCCGAATAAACAGGGGGCTGGGGACTGAAGCTTTCTTT.

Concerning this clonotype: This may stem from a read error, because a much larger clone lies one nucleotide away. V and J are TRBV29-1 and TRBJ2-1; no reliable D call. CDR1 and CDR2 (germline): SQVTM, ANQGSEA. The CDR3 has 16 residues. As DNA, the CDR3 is TGCAGCGTTCTGGGGTTCAAGGAGAGCTCCTACAAGGAGCAGTTCTTC. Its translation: CSVLGFKESSYKEQFF.

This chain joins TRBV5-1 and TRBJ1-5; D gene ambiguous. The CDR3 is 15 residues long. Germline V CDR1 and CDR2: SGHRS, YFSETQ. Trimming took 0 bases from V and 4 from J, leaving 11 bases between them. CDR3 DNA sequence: TGCGCCAGCAGCTTGGCCGGGGAGCGGAATCAGCCCCAGCATTTT. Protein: CASSLAGERNQPQHF.

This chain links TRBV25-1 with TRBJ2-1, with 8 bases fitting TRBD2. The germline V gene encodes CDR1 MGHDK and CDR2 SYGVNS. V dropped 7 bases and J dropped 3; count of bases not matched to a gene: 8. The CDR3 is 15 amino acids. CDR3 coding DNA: TGTGCCAGCACCGTCGGGGGGGTTTTCTACAATGAGCAGTTCTTC. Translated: CASTVGGVFYNEQFF.

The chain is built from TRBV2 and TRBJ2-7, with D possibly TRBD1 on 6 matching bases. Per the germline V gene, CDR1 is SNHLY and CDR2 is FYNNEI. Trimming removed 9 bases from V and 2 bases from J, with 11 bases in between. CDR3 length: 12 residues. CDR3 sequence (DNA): TGTGCCAGTCTTCAGGGGACCTACGAGCAGTACTTC. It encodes CASLQGTYEQYF. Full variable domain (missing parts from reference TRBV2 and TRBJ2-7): EPEVTQTPSHQVTQMGQEVILRCVPISNHLYFYWYRQILGQKVEFLVSFYNNEISEKSEIFDDQFSVERPDGSNFTLKIRSTKLEDSAMYFCASLQGTYEQYFGPGTRLTVT.

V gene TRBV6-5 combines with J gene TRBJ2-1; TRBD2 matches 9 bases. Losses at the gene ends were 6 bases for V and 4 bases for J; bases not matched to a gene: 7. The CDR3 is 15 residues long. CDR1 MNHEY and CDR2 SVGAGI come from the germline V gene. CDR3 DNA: TGTGCCAGCAGAGTAGCGGGAGTGGAATACAATGAGCAGTTCTTC. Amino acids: CASRVAGVEYNEQFF.

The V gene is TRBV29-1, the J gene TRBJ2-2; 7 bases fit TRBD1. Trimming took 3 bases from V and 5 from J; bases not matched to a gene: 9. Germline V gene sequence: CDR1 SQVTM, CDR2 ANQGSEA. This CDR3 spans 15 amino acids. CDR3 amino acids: CSVDWQGEGTGELFF. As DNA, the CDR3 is TGCAGCGTTGATTGGCAGGGGGAAGGGACCGGGGAGCTGTTTTTT.

The CDR3: CASSFRRTGRAETQYF. CDR3 nucleotides: TGTGCCAGCAGTTTCCGGAGGACAGGGAGGGCAGAGACCCAGTACTTC. The chain employs TRBV12-3 or TRBV12-4 and TRBJ2-7; possibly TRBD1 for D (8 bases). Judging by the DNA end, TRBJ2-5 fits better; the J call may be wrong. The CDR3 sequence is 16 residues long.

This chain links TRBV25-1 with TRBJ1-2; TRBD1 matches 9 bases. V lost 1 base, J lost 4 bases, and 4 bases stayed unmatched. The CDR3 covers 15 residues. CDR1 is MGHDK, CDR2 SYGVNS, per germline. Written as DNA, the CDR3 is TGTGCCAGCAGTGAATCCGGGGGACAGGGCTATGGCTACACCTTC. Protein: CASSESGGQGYGYTF.